These 8 T cell receptor beta chains share one sample of origin, sequenced in a study of blood T cells in healthy people across ages. PCR was performed a second time for roughly 7 to 12 cycles using a sample-barcoded 5' primer and a J-beta primer mix. TCRdb passed the 5' RACE reads through MiXCR, listing each CDR3 protein once. The repertoire holds 800,000 or so distinct CDR3 sequences, with about 59% as singletons. The sequencing sample was made of blood. The receptors were sampled from a man aged 25-40 years in good health.

The chain recombines TRBV5-1 with TRBJ2-1; D gene ambiguous. This CDR3 region has 14 residues. V lost 5 bases, J lost 3 bases, and 12 bases lay in between. Germline CDR1 is SGHRS and CDR2 is YFSETQ. The CDR3 is CASREATLYNEQFF. CDR3 sequence (DNA): TGCGCCAGCAGAGAAGCCACACTCTACAATGAGCAGTTCTTC.

The chain has TRBV20-1 and TRBJ1-1, with 7 bases aligning to TRBD1. The length of the CDR3 is 11 residues. Germline V gene sequence: CDR1 DFQATT, CDR2 SNEGSKA (reference sequence). J lost 4 bases, V lost 4 bases, and 0 bases had no gene match. The CDR3, as DNA: TGCAGTGCTAACAGGGGCACTGAAGCTTTCTTT. Translated: CSANRGTEAFF.

The V gene is TRBV20-1, the J gene TRBJ2-3, with 7 bases that match TRBD2. Germline CDR1 reads DFQATT; CDR2 reads SNEGSKA (reference sequence). The CDR3 totals 13 residues. V lost 5 bases to trimming and J lost 2 bases; unmatched junction nucleotides: 4. CDR3 coding DNA: TGCAGTGCTCCTAGCGGACTCACAGATACGCAGTATTTT. Protein sequence: CSAPSGLTDTQYF.

The rearrangement links TRBV29-1 to TRBJ1-1; 7 nucleotides match TRBD1. Germline trimming cut 4 bases from V and 4 bases from J; bases unmatched to any gene: 3. The CDR3 has 12 amino acids. The germline CDR1 and CDR2 sequences are SQVTM and ANQGSEA. The CDR3 DNA is TGCAGCGTTGCGGGACAGTCCACTGAAGCTTTCTTT. Translating gives CSVAGQSTEAFF.

The chain employs TRBV27 and TRBJ1-5, with D possibly TRBD1 on 5 matching bases. CDR1 MNHEY and CDR2 SMNVEV come from the germline V gene (reference sequence). This CDR3 spans 15 amino acids. Trimming cost V 0 bases and J 7 bases, with 13 bases left between them. The CDR3 nucleotides are TGTGCCAGCAGTTTATCGAGTAGGGGTGGCCAGCCCCAGCATTTT. Encoded protein: CASSLSSRGGQPQHF.

The chain links TRBV7-2 to TRBJ2-7, with 9 positions matching TRBD2. With the DNA end fitting TRBJ2-5 better, the J assignment may be wrong. Germline assignment: CDR1 SGHTA and CDR2 FQGNSA. CDR3 length equals 16 residues. Here the CDR3 reads CASSLVAGGVQETQYF. The CDR3 nucleotides read TGTGCCAGCAGCTTAGTTGCGGGGGGGGTACAAGAGACCCAGTACTTC.

The chain employs TRBV20-1 and TRBJ2-1, with 14 bases aligning to TRBD2. Germline loops: CDR1 DFQATT, CDR2 SNEGSKA (reference sequence). This CDR3 spans 18 amino acids. Trimming cost V 4 bases and J 7 bases; bases outside gene matches: 15. CDR3 sequence: CSAIVGGQGTSGGNEQFF. In nucleotides, the CDR3 is TGCAGTGCTATTGTCGGGGGGCAGGGGACTAGCGGGGGAAATGAGCAGTTCTTC.

The rearrangement links TRBV20-1 to TRBJ2-4; the D gene is possibly TRBD2 (5 bases). The tail of the sequence fits TRBJ2-7 better, so the J call may be wrong. Germline V lookup: CDR1 DFQATT, CDR2 SNEGSKA (reference sequence). The CDR3 length is 13 residues. CDR3 nucleotides: TGCAGTGCCCGGGGTGGGTTCGGATACGAGCAGTACTTC. This sequence encodes CSARGGFGYEQYF.